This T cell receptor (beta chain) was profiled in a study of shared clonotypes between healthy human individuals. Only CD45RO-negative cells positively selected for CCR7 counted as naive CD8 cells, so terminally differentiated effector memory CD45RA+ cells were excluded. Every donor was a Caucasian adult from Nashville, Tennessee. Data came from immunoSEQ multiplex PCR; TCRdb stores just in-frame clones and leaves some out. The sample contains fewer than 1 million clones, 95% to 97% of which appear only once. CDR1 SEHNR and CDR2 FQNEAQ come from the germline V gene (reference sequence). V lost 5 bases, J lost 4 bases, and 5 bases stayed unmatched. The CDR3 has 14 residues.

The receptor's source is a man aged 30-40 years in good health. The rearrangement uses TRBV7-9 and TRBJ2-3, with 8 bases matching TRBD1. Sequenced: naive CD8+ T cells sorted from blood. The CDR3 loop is CASSPDRVADTQYF. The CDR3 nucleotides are TGTGCCAGCAGCCCGGACAGGGTTGCAGATACGCAGTATTTT.